This T cell receptor beta chain was retrieved from a study of glioma-infiltrating T cells. Study observations and caveats: Only very few CDR3 sequences appeared in both tissue and blood. Above-expected tissue-blood divergence occurred in all gliomas, most in low-grade ones.

Of note for this clonotype: The antigen is undetermined.

TCR alpha and beta CDR3 regions were amplified from RNA using iRepertoire nested multiplex PCR. Tissue mRNA or PBMC total RNA, roughly 85-450 ng, went into one-step reverse transcription and amplification. One entry per CDR3 protein, called by TCRdb with MiXCR from the multiplex PCR reads. Of 100,000 to 150,000 distinct CDR3 sequences in the sample, approximately 26% are singletons; the top ten hold around 28%. Per germline, CDR1 DFQATT and CDR2 SNEGSKA (reference sequence). This CDR3 region has 15 residues. V lost 0 bases, J lost 5 bases, and 11 bases lay in between. This receptor was identified in a human donor with low-grade glioma or glioblastoma, undergoing nonglioma brain surgery, or in good health (not recorded which). The V and J genes are TRBV20-1 and TRBJ2-6; D remains unclear. The sample was glioma tissue, nonneoplastic brain tissue, or PBMCs (not recorded which). CDR3 nucleotides: TGCAGTGCTAGAGATAAGGCAGGCTGGGCCAACGTCCTGACTTTC. As protein: CSARDKAGWANVLTF.